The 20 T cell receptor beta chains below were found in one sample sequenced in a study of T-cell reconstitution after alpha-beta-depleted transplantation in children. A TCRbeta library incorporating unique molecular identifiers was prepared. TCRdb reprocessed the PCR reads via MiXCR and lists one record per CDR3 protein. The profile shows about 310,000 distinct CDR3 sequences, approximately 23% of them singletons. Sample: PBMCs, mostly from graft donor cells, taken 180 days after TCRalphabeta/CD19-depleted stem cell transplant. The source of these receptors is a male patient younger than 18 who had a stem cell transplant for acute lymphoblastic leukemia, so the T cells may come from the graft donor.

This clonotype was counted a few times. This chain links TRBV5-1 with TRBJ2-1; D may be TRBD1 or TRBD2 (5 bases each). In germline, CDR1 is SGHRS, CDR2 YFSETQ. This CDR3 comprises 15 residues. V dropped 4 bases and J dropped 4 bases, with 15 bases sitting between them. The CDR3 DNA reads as TGCGCCAGCAGCGGACAATGGGGAGAATACAATGAGCAGTTCTTC. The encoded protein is CASSGQWGEYNEQFF. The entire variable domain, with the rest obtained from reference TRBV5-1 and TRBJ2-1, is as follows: KAGVTQTPRYLIKTRGQQVTLSCSPISGHRSVSWYQQTPGQGLQFLFEYFSETQRNKGNFPGRFSGRQFSNSRSEMNVSTLELGDSALYLCASSGQWGEYNEQFFGPGTRLTVL.

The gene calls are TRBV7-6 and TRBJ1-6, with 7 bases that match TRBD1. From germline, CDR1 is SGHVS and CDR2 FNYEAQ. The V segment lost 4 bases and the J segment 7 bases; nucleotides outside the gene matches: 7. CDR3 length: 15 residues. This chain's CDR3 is CASSSQGQPNSPLHF. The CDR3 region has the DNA TGTGCCAGCAGCTCCCAGGGACAGCCCAATTCACCCCTCCACTTT. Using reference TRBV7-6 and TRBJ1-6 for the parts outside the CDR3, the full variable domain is GAGVSQSPRYKVTKRGQDVALRCDPISGHVSLYWYRQALGQGPEFLTYFNYEAQQDKSGLPNDRFSAERPEGSISTLTIQRTEQRDSAMYRCASSSQGQPNSPLHFGNGTRLTVT.

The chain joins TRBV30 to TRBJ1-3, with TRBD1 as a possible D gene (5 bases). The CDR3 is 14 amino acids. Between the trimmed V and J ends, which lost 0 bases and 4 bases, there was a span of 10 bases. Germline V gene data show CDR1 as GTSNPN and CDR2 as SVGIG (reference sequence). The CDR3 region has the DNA TGTGCCTGGAGTGTGGCAGGGTGGGGAAACACCATATATTTT. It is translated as CAWSVAGWGNTIYF.

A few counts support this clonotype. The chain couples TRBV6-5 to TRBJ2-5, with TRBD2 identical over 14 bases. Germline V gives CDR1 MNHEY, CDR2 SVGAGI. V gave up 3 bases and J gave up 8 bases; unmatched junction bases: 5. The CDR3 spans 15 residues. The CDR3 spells CASSYLGTSGRTQYF. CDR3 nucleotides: TGTGCCAGCAGTTATCTCGGGACTAGCGGGAGAACCCAGTACTTC.

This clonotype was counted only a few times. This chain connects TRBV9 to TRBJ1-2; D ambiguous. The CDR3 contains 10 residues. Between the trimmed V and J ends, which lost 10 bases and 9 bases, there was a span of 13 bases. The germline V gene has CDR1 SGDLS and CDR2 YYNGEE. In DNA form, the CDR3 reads TGTGCCCGCCTTGGAGGTCGCTACACCTTC. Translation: CARLGGRYTF.

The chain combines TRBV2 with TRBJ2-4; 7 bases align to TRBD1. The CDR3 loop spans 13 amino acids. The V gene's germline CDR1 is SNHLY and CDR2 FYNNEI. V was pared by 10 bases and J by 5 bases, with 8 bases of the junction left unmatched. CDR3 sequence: CATALDRQNIQYF. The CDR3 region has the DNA TGTGCCACGGCGCTGGACAGGCAAAACATTCAGTACTTC. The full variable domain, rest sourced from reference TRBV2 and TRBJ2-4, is EPEVTQTPSHQVTQMGQEVILRCVPISNHLYFYWYRQILGQKVEFLVSFYNNEISEKSEIFDDQFSVERPDGSNFTLKIRSTKLEDSAMYFCATALDRQNIQYFGAGTRLSVL.

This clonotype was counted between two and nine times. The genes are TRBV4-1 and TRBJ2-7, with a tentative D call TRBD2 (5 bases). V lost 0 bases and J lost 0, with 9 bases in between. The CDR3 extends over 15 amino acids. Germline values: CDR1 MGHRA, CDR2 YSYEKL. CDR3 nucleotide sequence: TGCGCCAGCAGCCAAGACTCGGACTCCTCCTACGAGCAGTACTTC. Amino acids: CASSQDSDSSYEQYF.

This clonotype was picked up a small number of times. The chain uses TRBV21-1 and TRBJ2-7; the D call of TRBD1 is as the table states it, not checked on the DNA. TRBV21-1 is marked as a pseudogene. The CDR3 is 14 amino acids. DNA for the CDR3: TGTGCCAGCAGCAAAGGACAGGGGGCCTACGAGCAGTACTTC. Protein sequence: CASSKGQGAYEQYF.

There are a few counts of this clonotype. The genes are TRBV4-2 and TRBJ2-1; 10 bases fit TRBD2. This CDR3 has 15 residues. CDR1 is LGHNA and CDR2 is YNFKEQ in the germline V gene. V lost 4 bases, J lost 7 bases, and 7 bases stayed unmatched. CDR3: CASSLSGRAINEQFF. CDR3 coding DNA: TGTGCCAGCAGCCTAAGCGGGAGGGCTATTAATGAGCAGTTCTTC.

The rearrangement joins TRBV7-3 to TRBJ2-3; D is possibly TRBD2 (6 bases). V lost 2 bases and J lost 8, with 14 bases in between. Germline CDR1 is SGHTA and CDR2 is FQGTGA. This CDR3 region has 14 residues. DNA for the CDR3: TGTGCCAGCAGCTTATTACCTAGCGACGGTACGCAGTATTTT. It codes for CASSLLPSDGTQYF.

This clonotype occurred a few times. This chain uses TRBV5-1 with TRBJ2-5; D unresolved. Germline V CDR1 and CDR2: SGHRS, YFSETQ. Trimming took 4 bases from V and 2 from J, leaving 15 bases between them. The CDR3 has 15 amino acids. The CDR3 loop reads CASSLSANVQETQYF. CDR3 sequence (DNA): TGCGCCAGCAGCCTATCAGCGAACGTTCAAGAGACCCAGTACTTC.

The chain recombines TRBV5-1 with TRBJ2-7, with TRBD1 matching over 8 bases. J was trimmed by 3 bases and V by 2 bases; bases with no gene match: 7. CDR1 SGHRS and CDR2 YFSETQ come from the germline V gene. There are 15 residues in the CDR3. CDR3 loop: CASSLLQGGLYEQYF. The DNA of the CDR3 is TGCGCCAGCAGCTTACTACAGGGGGGCCTCTACGAGCAGTACTTC.

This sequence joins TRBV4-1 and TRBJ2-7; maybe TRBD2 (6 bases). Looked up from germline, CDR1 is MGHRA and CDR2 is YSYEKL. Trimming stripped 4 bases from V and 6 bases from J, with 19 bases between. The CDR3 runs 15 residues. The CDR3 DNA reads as TGCGCCAGCAGCCCAGGGAGGCTAGCTGGACCCGAGCAGTACTTC. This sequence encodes CASSPGRLAGPEQYF.

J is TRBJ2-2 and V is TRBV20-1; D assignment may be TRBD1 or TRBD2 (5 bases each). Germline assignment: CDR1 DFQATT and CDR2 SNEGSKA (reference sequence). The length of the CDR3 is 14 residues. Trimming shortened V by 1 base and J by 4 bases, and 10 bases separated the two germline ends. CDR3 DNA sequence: TGCAGTGCTAGAGTGCTGGGACGCACCGGGGAGCTGTTTTTT. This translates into CSARVLGRTGELFF.

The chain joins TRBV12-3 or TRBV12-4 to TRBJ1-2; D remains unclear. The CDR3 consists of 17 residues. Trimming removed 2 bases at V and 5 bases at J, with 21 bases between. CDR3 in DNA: TGTGCCAGCAGTTTATCAACCTCCAAAGTGGCAGCTTATGGCTACACCTTC. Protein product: CASSLSTSKVAAYGYTF.

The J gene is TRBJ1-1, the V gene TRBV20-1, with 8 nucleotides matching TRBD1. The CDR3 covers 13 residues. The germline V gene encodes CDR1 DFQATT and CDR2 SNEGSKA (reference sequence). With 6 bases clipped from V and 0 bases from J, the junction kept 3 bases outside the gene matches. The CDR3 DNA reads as TGCAGTGCCCCCAGGGGGCTGAACACTGAAGCTTTCTTT. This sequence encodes CSAPRGLNTEAFF.

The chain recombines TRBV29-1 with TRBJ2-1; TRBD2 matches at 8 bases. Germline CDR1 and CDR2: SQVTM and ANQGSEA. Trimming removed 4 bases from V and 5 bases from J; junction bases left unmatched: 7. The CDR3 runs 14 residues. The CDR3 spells CSVVRLAGDNEQFF. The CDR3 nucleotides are TGCAGCGTTGTGCGGCTAGCGGGCGACAATGAGCAGTTCTTC.

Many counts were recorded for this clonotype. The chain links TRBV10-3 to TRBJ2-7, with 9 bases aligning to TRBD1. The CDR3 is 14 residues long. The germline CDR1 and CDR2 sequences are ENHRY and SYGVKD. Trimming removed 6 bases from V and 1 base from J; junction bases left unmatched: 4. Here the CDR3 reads CAISDRGGSYEQYF. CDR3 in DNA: TGTGCCATCAGCGACAGGGGGGGTTCCTACGAGCAGTACTTC.

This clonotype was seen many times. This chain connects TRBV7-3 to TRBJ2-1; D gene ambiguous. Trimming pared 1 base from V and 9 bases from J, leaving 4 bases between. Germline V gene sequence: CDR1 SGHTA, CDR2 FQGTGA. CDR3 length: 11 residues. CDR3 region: CASSLMSEQFF. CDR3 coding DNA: TGTGCCAGCAGCTTAATGTCTGAGCAGTTCTTC.

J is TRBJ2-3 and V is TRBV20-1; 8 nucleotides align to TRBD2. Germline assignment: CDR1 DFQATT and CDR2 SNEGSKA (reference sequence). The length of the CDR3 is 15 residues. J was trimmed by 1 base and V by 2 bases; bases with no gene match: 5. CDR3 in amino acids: CSARRSGGRTDTQYF. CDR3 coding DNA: TGCAGTGCTAGAAGGTCGGGAGGGCGCACAGATACGCAGTATTTT.